This T cell receptor (beta chain) was identified in a study of blood T cell repertoires in COVID-19. CDR1 and CDR2 from the germline V gene are MNHEY and SVGAGI. This CDR3 has 10 residues. V lost 6 bases, J lost 5 bases, and 4 bases lay in between. The assay was immunoSEQ multiplex PCR, and TCRdb's table has in-frame clones only and misses some. Of fewer than 150,000 clones in the sample, less than 85% are singletons; the top ten hold roughly 10%. The chain recombines TRBV6-5 with TRBJ1-2; D uncertain. This receptor was obtained from a woman of 80 years or more in a cohort sampled during active or convalescent COVID-19. Sequenced material: peripheral blood. The CDR3: CASSGYGYTF. CDR3 DNA: TGTGCCAGCAGCGGTTATGGCTACACCTTC.